This passage covers 18 T cell receptor beta chains from one sample sequenced in a study of cytomegalovirus exposure and HLA in healthy donors. The PCR made use of 60 Vbeta and 13 Jbeta primers. Only in-frame clones appear in the TCRdb table, and some are missing; sequencing was by immunoSEQ multiplex PCR. The sample includes fewer than 200,000 clones, 82% of them seen just once. Specimen: PBMCs. The receptor set was obtained from a man aged 50-59 years in good health and CMV-seropositive.

V usage is TRBV7-2 and J usage is TRBJ2-7, with 7 positions matching TRBD2. CDR1 and CDR2 from the germline V gene are SGHTA and FQGNSA. The V gene end was trimmed by 1 base and the J gene end by 4 bases; junction bases not matched to a gene: 4. This CDR3 region has 14 residues. The CDR3 protein is CASSLGGSGYEQYF. Written as DNA, the CDR3 is TGTGCCAGCAGCTTAGGCGGGAGTGGATACGAGCAGTACTTC.

The gene calls are TRBV28 and TRBJ1-5; D unclear. This CDR3 comprises 15 residues. Germline assignment: CDR1 MDHEN and CDR2 SYDVKM. V lost 8 bases and J 4 bases, leaving 18 bases between the germline ends. The CDR3 spells CASRREMGNNQPQHF. CDR3 sequence (DNA): TGTGCCAGCCGGAGGGAAATGGGGAATAATCAGCCCCAGCATTTT.

The J gene is TRBJ1-1, the V gene TRBV18; TRBD1 aligns across 10 bases. The junction had 8 bases not matched to a gene; V was cut back by 6 bases and J by 4 bases. Germline CDR1 is KGHSH and CDR2 is LQKENI. There are 15 residues in the CDR3. CDR3 coding DNA: TGTGCCAGCTCGCTTCGGGGACAGGGGATCACTGAAGCTTTCTTT. Translating gives CASSLRGQGITEAFF.

The genes are TRBV7-3 and TRBJ2-3; TRBD1 agrees at 8 bases. Germline lookup yields CDR1 SGHTA and CDR2 FQGTGA. Germline trimming cut 5 bases from V and 1 base from J; bases unmatched to any gene: 8. The CDR3 consists of 16 residues. CDR3: CASSLGQGVGTDTQYF. CDR3 DNA: TGTGCCAGCAGCCTCGGACAGGGTGTCGGCACAGATACGCAGTATTTT.

This clone was detected only a few times. The V and J genes are TRBV28 and TRBJ2-7; TRBD1 matches 11 bases. The CDR3 consists of 15 residues. Germline V lookup: CDR1 MDHEN, CDR2 SYDVKM. Trimming took 6 bases from V and 5 from J; bases not matched to a gene: 9. The CDR3 DNA reads as TGTGCCAGCAGCCCTAGAGGACAGGGGGCCCACGAGCAGTACTTC. As protein: CASSPRGQGAHEQYF.

The chain couples TRBV18 to TRBJ2-5; a possible D gene is TRBD1 (6 bases). This CDR3 has 14 residues. Germline V gene lookup returns CDR1 KGHSH and CDR2 LQKENI. Trimming removed 6 bases at V and 5 bases at J, with 16 bases between. The chain's CDR3 is CASSQDSRAETQYF. The CDR3 DNA reads TGTGCCAGCTCCCAGGACAGCCGCGCGGAGACCCAGTACTTC.

The chain employs TRBV7-9 and TRBJ2-1, with 10 bases identical to TRBD1. V was clipped by 0 bases and J by 9 bases; unmatched bases: 2. The CDR3 loop spans 14 amino acids. In germline, CDR1 is SEHNR, CDR2 FQNEAQ (reference sequence). The CDR3 spells CASSLAGTGVEQFF. Written as DNA, the CDR3 is TGTGCCAGCAGCTTAGCCGGGACAGGGGTTGAGCAGTTCTTC.

This chain links TRBV30 with TRBJ2-3; D perhaps matches TRBD2 (5 bases). The length of the CDR3 is 13 residues. The ends were cut back, 2 bases at V and 3 bases at J, with 9 bases in the middle. Looked up from germline, CDR1 is GTSNPN and CDR2 is SVGIG (reference sequence). The CDR3, as DNA: TGTGCCTGGAGTCGTGGAGGTACAGATACGCAGTATTTT. Encoded protein: CAWSRGGTDTQYF.

The gene calls are TRBV28 and TRBJ1-2; unclear D gene. From germline, CDR1 is MDHEN and CDR2 SYDVKM. The CDR3 has 11 amino acids. V lost 7 bases, J lost 1 base, and 4 bases lay in between. The CDR3 DNA follows: TGTGCCAGCAACGGTAACTATGGCTACACCTTC. It encodes CASNGNYGYTF.

The chain has TRBV11-2 and TRBJ1-5; 8 nucleotides line up with TRBD1. The CDR3 totals 18 residues. Germline V gives CDR1 SGHAT, CDR2 FQNNGV. The V and J ends lost 1 base and 4 bases, in that order; junction bases with no gene match: 12. Here the CDR3 reads CASSLGGAGGGLNQPQHF. The CDR3 nucleotides read TGTGCCAGCAGCTTAGGGGGGGCAGGGGGCGGTTTGAATCAGCCCCAGCATTTT.

This clone has a handful of counts. This rearrangement joins TRBV9 to TRBJ2-3; a possible D gene is TRBD2 (6 bases). This CDR3 contains 15 residues. V shed 3 bases and J shed 0 bases, with 11 bases lying between them. In germline, CDR1 is SGDLS, CDR2 YYNGEE. CDR3 protein: CASSAMAGSTDTQYF. CDR3 coding DNA: TGTGCCAGCAGCGCGATGGCGGGGAGCACAGATACGCAGTATTTT.

This clone was detected once. The chain has TRBV29-1 and TRBJ2-7, with 16 bases aligning to TRBD2. CDR1 and CDR2 from the germline V gene are SQVTM and ANQGSEA. V shed 3 bases and J 4 bases; nucleotides not matched to a gene: 9. The CDR3 totals 17 residues. The CDR3 coding sequence is TGCAGCGTTGAGGCCAGGGGACTAGCGGGAGGGTTTTACGAGCAGTACTTC. Translation gives CSVEARGLAGGFYEQYF.

This chain links TRBV19 with TRBJ1-5; 8 positions agree with TRBD1. Germline lookup yields CDR1 LNHDA and CDR2 SQIVND (reference sequence). Losses at the gene ends were 6 bases for V and 1 base for J; bases not matched to a gene: 5. This CDR3 is 15 amino acids long. This chain's CDR3 is CASSPDRGSNQPQHF. DNA of the CDR3: TGTGCCAGTAGCCCTGACAGGGGAAGCAATCAGCCCCAGCATTTT.

V is TRBV28 and J is TRBJ1-2, with TRBD1 as a possible D gene (5 bases). Between the trimmed V and J ends, which lost 3 bases and 4 bases, there was a span of 9 bases. The length of the CDR3 is 13 residues. Germline V lookup: CDR1 MDHEN, CDR2 SYDVKM. CDR3 protein: CASSFVGAYGYTF. As DNA, the CDR3 is TGTGCCAGCAGTTTCGTTGGGGCCTATGGCTACACCTTC.

The chain combines TRBV18 with TRBJ2-1, with 11 bases fitting TRBD2. The germline CDR1 and CDR2 sequences are KGHSH and LQKENI. V gave up 6 bases and J gave up 6 bases; unmatched junction bases: 10. The CDR3 is made up of 16 amino acids. CDR3 in DNA: TGTGCCAGCTCCCAACTACTAGCGGGAGAGGGCAATGAGCAGTTCTTC. Protein product: CASSQLLAGEGNEQFF.

The rearrangement uses TRBV4-3 and TRBJ2-3; 9 bases agree with TRBD1. The J segment lost 1 base and the V segment lost 0 bases, leaving 5 bases of the junction unmatched. The germline V gene has CDR1 LGHNA and CDR2 YSLEER. The CDR3 covers 17 residues. CDR3 sequence: CASSQDIGDRGTDTQYF. The DNA for the CDR3 is TGCGCCAGCAGCCAAGATATAGGGGACAGGGGCACAGATACGCAGTATTTT.

The V call is TRBV19, the J call TRBJ1-2; D ambiguous. Deletions cut 3 bases from V and 5 bases from J, with 13 bases between. Germline V gene lookup returns CDR1 LNHDA and CDR2 SQIVND (reference sequence). This CDR3 contains 14 residues. CDR3 sequence reads: CASSIYVQSYGYTF. The CDR3, as DNA: TGTGCCAGTAGTATCTATGTACAGTCTTATGGCTACACCTTC.

V is TRBV5-1 and J is TRBJ1-2; 7 bases align to TRBD1. Germline CDR1 SGHRS, CDR2 YFSETQ. With V trimmed by 2 bases and J by 3 bases, 4 bases remained unmatched. The CDR3 contains 14 residues. CDR3 DNA sequence: TGCGCCAGCAGCTTAGACAGGGCAGACTATGGCTACACCTTC. Translation gives CASSLDRADYGYTF.